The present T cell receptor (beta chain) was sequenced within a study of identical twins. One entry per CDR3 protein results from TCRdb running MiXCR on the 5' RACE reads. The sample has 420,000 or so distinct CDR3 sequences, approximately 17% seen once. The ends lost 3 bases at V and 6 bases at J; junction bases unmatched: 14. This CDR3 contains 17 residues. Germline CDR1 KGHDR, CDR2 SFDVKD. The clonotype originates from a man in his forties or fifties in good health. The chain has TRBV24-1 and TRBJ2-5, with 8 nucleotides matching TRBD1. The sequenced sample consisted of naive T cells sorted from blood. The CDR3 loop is CATSDGSGGRGTKTQYF. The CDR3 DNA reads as TGTGCCACCAGTGATGGATCAGGGGGCCGGGGGACGAAGACCCAGTACTTC.